Detailed here is one T cell receptor beta chain. The target antigen is unknown. The record originates from a study of T cell responses to AZD1222 COVID-19 vaccine. Study conclusions and caveats: Spike-specific TCR breadth and depth were elevated following two AZD1222 doses.

The germline V and J ends were trimmed by 3 bases and 2 bases, with 14 bases remaining between them. CDR3 length equals 15 residues. Germline V gene data show CDR1 as MGHDK and CDR2 as SYGVNS. Clones were read by immunoSEQ multiplex PCR, and TCRdb kept only the in-frame ones, dropping some. The table records 150,000 to 200,000 clones, roughly 90% of them present only once. This clonotype originated in an adult in good health. This chain connects TRBV25-1 to TRBJ2-7, with D possibly TRBD1 on 6 matching bases. Sequenced material: peripheral blood, taken on day 0 of AZD1222 vaccination. CDR3 in amino acids: CASSEDSRLTYEQYF. Written as DNA, the CDR3 is TGTGCCAGCAGTGAGGACAGTCGACTAACCTACGAGCAGTACTTC.